Here is one T cell receptor beta chain with its context. Adults of Caucasian background living in Nashville, Tennessee made up all donors. This specimen comes from a study of shared clonotypes between healthy human individuals. This table comes from immunoSEQ multiplex PCR, and its TCRdb copy is limited to in-frame clones, with some not included. This sample yields millions of clones, of which about 95% are seen a single time; under 0.15% belongs to the top ten. Germline V lookup: CDR1 SGHAT, CDR2 FQNNGV. The J segment lost 1 base and the V segment lost 4 bases, leaving 12 bases of the junction unmatched. The CDR3 has 17 amino acids.

Sequencing was performed on naive CD4+ T cells sorted from blood. As for subset: CD45RA+ positively selected. The chain employs TRBV11-2 and TRBJ1-1; 7 positions match TRBD1. This sequence was found in a man between 18 and 35 years old in good health. The CDR3 bases are TGTGCCAGCAGCTCGGGACAGCTGCTTGGGAAGAACACTGAAGCTTTCTTT. Its protein is CASSSGQLLGKNTEAFF. The whole variable domain, remainder taken from reference TRBV11-2 and TRBJ1-1, is EAGVAQSPRYKIIEKRQSVAFWCNPISGHATLYWYQQILGQGPKLLIQFQNNGVVDDSQLPKDRFSAERLKGVDSTLKIQPAKLEDSAVYLCASSSGQLLGKNTEAFFGQGTRLTVV.